These 24 T cell receptor beta chains were all obtained from the same sample, sequenced in a study of beta chain features in type 1 diabetes. Expressed TCRB transcripts were sequenced, since all the RNA that had been isolated was reverse transcribed. This table comes from immunoSEQ multiplex PCR, and its TCRdb copy is limited to in-frame clones, with some not included. The data contain about 210,000 clones, roughly a tenth of them singletons. The sample consisted of central memory CD4+ T cells from blood. These receptors were collected from a man between 18 and 35 years old in good health.

This clone was observed a handful of times. This chain uses TRBV25-1 with TRBJ2-6; no clear D gene. There are 17 residues in the CDR3. Germline-derived CDR1 and CDR2 are MGHDK and SYGVNS. Trimming pared 1 base from V and 1 base from J, leaving 11 bases between. CDR3 amino acids: CASSESRTASGANVLTF. Here the CDR3 DNA reads TGTGCCAGCAGTGAATCAAGGACGGCTTCTGGGGCCAACGTCCTGACTTTC.

The rearrangement uses TRBV7-8 and TRBJ2-1, with D tentatively TRBD2 (5 bases). Germline CDR1 and CDR2: SGHVS and FQNEAQ. The CDR3 spans 14 residues. V lost 1 base and J 9 bases, leaving 13 bases between the germline ends. The CDR3 coding sequence is TGTGCCAGCAGCTTAGTGCGGGCTAGCTCTGAGCAGTTCTTC. The encoded protein is CASSLVRASSEQFF.

This clone was seen many times. The rearrangement uses TRBV30 and TRBJ1-2, with 8 bases that match TRBD1. Germline V lookup: CDR1 GTSNPN, CDR2 SVGIG (reference sequence). The CDR3 has 14 amino acids. J lost 2 bases, V lost 2 bases, and 4 bases had no gene match. The CDR3: CAWSSDRGNYGYTF. The CDR3 bases are TGTGCCTGGAGTTCTGACAGGGGAAACTATGGCTACACCTTC.

V and J are TRBV10-3 and TRBJ2-5, with a possible D match to TRBD2 (6 bases). This CDR3 has 14 residues. From germline, CDR1 is ENHRY and CDR2 SYGVKD. V was pared by 0 bases and J by 1 base, with 6 bases between. The CDR3 loop is CAISESGLQETQYF. The CDR3 DNA follows: TGTGCCATCAGTGAGTCGGGACTCCAAGAGACCCAGTACTTC.

CDR3 bases: TGTGCCAGTAGTATGGCTCAGGGAGGGGGCTACGAGCAGTACTTC. It encodes CASSMAQGGGYEQYF. The J gene is TRBJ2-7, the V gene TRBV19; D is perhaps TRBD2 (7 bases). V shed 3 bases and J shed 3 bases, with 15 bases lying between them. This CDR3 comprises 15 residues. CDR1 LNHDA and CDR2 SQIVND come from the germline V gene (reference sequence).

There are a few counts of this clone. The V gene is TRBV2, the J gene TRBJ2-7, with D perhaps matching TRBD1 or TRBD2 (5 bases each). In germline, CDR1 is SNHLY, CDR2 FYNNEI. The ends were cut back, 8 bases at V and 9 bases at J, with 20 bases in the middle. This CDR3 has 13 amino acids. CDR3 nucleotides: TGTGCCAGCCGGGACCGTGCTTTGTTTGGGCAGTACTTC. Translating gives CASRDRALFGQYF.

The chain links TRBV27 to TRBJ1-5; 7 bases align to TRBD1. Germline V gene data show CDR1 as MNHEY and CDR2 as SMNVEV (reference sequence). The CDR3 is made up of 14 amino acids. Trimming cost V 3 bases and J 7 bases; bases outside gene matches: 6. The CDR3 loop is CASSFGGTEQPQHF. In DNA form, the CDR3 reads TGTGCCAGCAGTTTCGGGGGGACAGAACAGCCCCAGCATTTT.

Only a few counts were recorded for this clone. The chain links TRBV5-4 to TRBJ2-1; D perhaps matches TRBD2 (5 bases). V dropped 4 bases and J dropped 1 base, with 15 bases sitting between them. The CDR3 spans 16 residues. Germline-derived CDR1 and CDR2 are SGHNT and YYREEE (reference sequence). CDR3 sequence reads: CASSLPSGGSYNEQFF. CDR3 in DNA: TGTGCCAGCAGCCTACCCAGCGGAGGATCCTACAATGAGCAGTTCTTC.

This clone was observed a handful of times. With a far larger clone one base away, a read error is the likely cause. This rearrangement joins TRBV5-1 to TRBJ2-1, with 9 bases that match TRBD1. Per the germline V gene, CDR1 is SGHRS and CDR2 is YFSETQ. The CDR3 runs to 16 residues. The CDR3 sequence: CARSLNVGTGNREQFF. The CDR3 coding sequence is TGCGCCCGCAGCTTGAACGTGGGGACAGGGAATCGTGAGCAGTTCTTC.

The CDR3 reads CASSLEAGAYGYTF. The CDR3 nucleotides are TGTGCCAGCAGCTTAGAGGCAGGGGCCTATGGCTACACCTTC. The chain joins TRBV7-9 to TRBJ1-2, with D possibly matching TRBD1 (6 bases). The CDR3 is 14 amino acids. V was cut by 1 base and J by 4 bases, with 10 bases left in between. Germline loops: CDR1 SEHNR, CDR2 FQNEAQ (reference sequence).

Many counts were recorded for this clone. The chain combines TRBV29-1 with TRBJ2-1, with 7 bases identical to TRBD1. This CDR3 region has 11 residues. Trimming at V came to 7 bases and at J to 9 bases, leaving 6 bases not matched to a gene. In germline, CDR1 is SQVTM, CDR2 ANQGSEA. In DNA form, the CDR3 reads TGCAGCGCCGGCAGGGGGACTGAGCAGTTCTTC. It encodes CSAGRGTEQFF.

The chain uses TRBV2 and TRBJ2-3, with 8 bases matching TRBD1. Germline CDR1 reads SNHLY; CDR2 reads FYNNEI. The CDR3 sequence is 16 residues long. Trimming took 4 bases from V and 4 from J; bases not matched to a gene: 10. The CDR3 DNA reads TGTGCCAGCAGTGCGTACGCAGGGGGCGCAGCAGATACGCAGTATTTT. The encoded protein is CASSAYAGGAADTQYF.

As concerns this clone: A clone one base away is much larger, so this may be a read error. The same CDR3 also results from other DNA sequences found in this sample. The V call is TRBV2, the J call TRBJ1-5; D call uncertain. The V gene's germline CDR1 is SNHLY and CDR2 FYNNEI. V was shortened by 2 bases and J by 4 bases, with 12 bases between the two germline ends. This CDR3 is built from 15 residues. The CDR3 sequence: CASSESGLRNQPQHF. CDR3 nucleotides: TGTGCCAGCAGTGAAAGCGGGCTGAGGAATCAGCCCCAGCATTTT.

This clone was detected ten times or more. V usage is TRBV29-1 and J usage is TRBJ2-1; D is possibly TRBD2 (5 bases). The CDR3 loop spans 14 amino acids. Germline V lookup: CDR1 SQVTM, CDR2 ANQGSEA. Trimming shortened V by 8 bases and J by 1 base, and 15 bases separated the two germline ends. The CDR3 DNA reads TGCAGCACCGACTACCGCGCATCCTACAATGAGCAGTTCTTC. This sequence encodes CSTDYRASYNEQFF.

This clone was seen a few times. Sequence at one end of the junction differs from germline and may be a read error. The chain carries TRBV29-1 and TRBJ2-2, with D possibly TRBD1 on 6 matching bases. The CDR3 has 13 residues. Germline V gene sequence: CDR1 SQVTM, CDR2 ANQGSEA. CDR3 nucleotide sequence: TGCAGCGTTGAAACCCGGGACACGGGGGAGCTGTTTTTT. This gives the protein CSVETRDTGELFF.

V is TRBV9 and J is TRBJ2-7; D is possibly TRBD2 (6 bases). Germline CDR1 reads SGDLS; CDR2 reads YYNGEE. Trimming removed 0 bases at V and 3 bases at J, with 16 bases between. The CDR3 consists of 16 residues. CDR3 coding DNA: TGTGCCAGCAGCGTAGCCCCTCCGGGAGAAGGCTACGAGCAGTACTTC. It yields the protein CASSVAPPGEGYEQYF.

V usage is TRBV7-3 and J usage is TRBJ2-1; D remains ambiguous. V lost 5 bases and J lost 5, with 16 bases in between. The CDR3 length is 15 residues. CDR1 and CDR2 from the germline V gene are SGHTA and FQGTGA. The CDR3 DNA reads TGTGCCAGCAGCATTCAAGGGCAGAGAGACAATGAGCAGTTCTTC. Amino acids: CASSIQGQRDNEQFF.

The chain carries TRBV30 and TRBJ2-1; TRBD2 aligns across 12 bases. Trimming at V came to 3 bases and at J to 6 bases, leaving 6 bases not matched to a gene. Germline V CDR1 and CDR2: GTSNPN, SVGIG (reference sequence). The CDR3 spans 15 residues. CDR3 sequence reads: CAWSLAGGPSNEQFF. The CDR3 DNA is TGTGCCTGGAGCCTAGCGGGAGGGCCTTCCAATGAGCAGTTCTTC.

The chain couples TRBV30 to TRBJ2-1; D call uncertain. The CDR3 runs to 14 residues. Trimming left V 0 bases short and J 0 bases short, with 6 bases between. Germline-derived CDR1 and CDR2 are GTSNPN and SVGIG (reference sequence). Here the CDR3 reads CAWSVPNSYNEQFF. The CDR3 DNA reads as TGTGCCTGGAGTGTACCAAACTCCTACAATGAGCAGTTCTTC.

This CDR3 is CASIGQGNYEQYF. CDR3 nucleotide sequence: TGTGCCAGCATCGGCCAGGGTAACTACGAGCAGTACTTC. The V call is TRBV28, the J call TRBJ2-7; weak D call: TRBD1 (5 bases). The CDR3 runs 13 residues. V was clipped by 7 bases and J by 3 bases, with 13 bases between them. CDR1 is MDHEN and CDR2 is SYDVKM in the germline V gene. Full variable domain (remainder filled in from reference TRBV28 and TRBJ2-7): DVKVTQSSRYLVKRTGEKVFLECVQDMDHENMFWYRQDPGLGLRLIYFSYDVKMKEKGDIPEGYSVSREKKERFSLILESASTNQTSMYLCASIGQGNYEQYFGPGTRLTVT.

In its sample, this clone was seen a few times. The chain links TRBV30 to TRBJ2-2; tentative D call: TRBD1 (5 bases). The CDR3 has 15 residues. Per germline, CDR1 GTSNPN and CDR2 SVGIG (reference sequence). V dropped 2 bases and J dropped 0 bases, with 10 bases sitting between them. The DNA for the CDR3 is TGTGCCTGGAGTAAGGGGCTAGCGAACACCGGGGAGCTGTTTTTT. Its translation is CAWSKGLANTGELFF. The complete variable domain, with remaining parts taken from reference TRBV30 and TRBJ2-2, reads SQTIHQWPATLVQPVGSPLSLECTVEGTSNPNLYWYRQAAGRGLQLLFYSVGIGQISSEVPQNLSASRPQDRQFILSSKKLLLSDSGFYLCAWSKGLANTGELFFGEGSRLTVL.

Only a few counts were recorded for this clone. The CDR3 nucleotides read TGCAGCGTCCGCCCCACACACACAGATACGCAGTATTTT. It codes for CSVRPTHTDTQYF. The chain employs TRBV29-1 and TRBJ2-3, with D hard to call. The germline V and J ends were trimmed by 6 bases and 2 bases, with 12 bases remaining between them. The length of the CDR3 is 13 residues. Germline CDR1 SQVTM, CDR2 ANQGSEA.

In this sample, this clone turned up a few times. The chain has TRBV6-1 and TRBJ2-7; D is perhaps TRBD1 or TRBD2 (5 bases each). Trimming took off 0 bases at V and 5 bases at J, with 14 bases between the two ends. From germline, CDR1 is MNHNS and CDR2 SASEGT. CDR3 length equals 15 residues. The DNA for the CDR3 is TGTGCCAGCAGTGAAGCCTCGTGGGGGAGACACGAGCAGTACTTC. This gives the protein CASSEASWGRHEQYF.

The chain has TRBV30 and TRBJ2-1; 8 bases fit TRBD2. Germline V gene sequence: CDR1 GTSNPN, CDR2 SVGIG (reference sequence). The trim removed 2 bases at V and 1 base at J, leaving 4 bases unmatched. The CDR3 runs to 15 residues. CDR3 sequence reads: CAWSRLARSYNEQFF. DNA for the CDR3: TGTGCCTGGAGTCGACTAGCGAGGTCCTACAATGAGCAGTTCTTC.